Following are 3 T cell receptor beta chains from one sample sequenced in a study of cytomegalovirus exposure and HLA in healthy donors. The PCR used 60 Vbeta and 13 Jbeta primers. Using immunoSEQ multiplex PCR, the repertoire was profiled, and TCRdb retains in-frame clones only, with some absent. The top ten clones hold more than 1.5% of a sample with 150,000 to 200,000 clones, more than 85% of them seen once. Sequencing was performed on PBMCs. These receptors were collected from a woman between 18 and 29 years old in good health and CMV-seronegative.

This rearrangement joins TRBV5-1 to TRBJ1-3, with 7 nucleotides matching TRBD1. The CDR3 loop spans 15 amino acids. V dropped 0 bases and J dropped 8; count of bases not matched to a gene: 8. Per germline, CDR1 SGHRS and CDR2 YFSETQ. The CDR3 DNA is TGCGCCAGCAGCTTGGACAGGGGCCGGGCGGACACCATATATTTT. As protein: CASSLDRGRADTIYF.

The gene calls are TRBV7-9 and TRBJ2-1; 7 nucleotides line up with TRBD1. Per germline, CDR1 SEHNR and CDR2 FQNEAQ (reference sequence). With 4 bases clipped from V and 4 bases from J, the junction kept 10 bases outside the gene matches. The CDR3 loop spans 16 amino acids. The CDR3 sequence is CASSSYRGEWYNEQFF. For the CDR3, the DNA is TGTGCCAGCAGCTCGTACAGGGGAGAGTGGTACAATGAGCAGTTCTTC.

This clone appeared once. The chain uses TRBV23-1 and TRBJ2-3, with D unresolved. TRBV23-1 is designated an ORF whose function remains uncertain. There are 18 residues in the CDR3. With 2 bases removed from V and 1 base from J, the gap between germline ends came to 19 bases. The CDR3 is CASSQDNFSRSGTDTQYF. The CDR3 DNA follows: TGCGCCAGCAGTCAAGACAACTTTAGTCGATCGGGCACAGATACGCAGTATTTT.